A selection of T cell receptor beta chains follows, all from one sample in a study of T cell clusters in autoimmune cytopenias. Following a re-call of the multiplex PCR reads, TCRdb has one entry per CDR3 protein and lacks DNA. This sample carries fewer than 1,200 distinct CDR3 sequences, with roughly 18% going to the ten biggest clones. What was sequenced was peripheral blood. Every receptor here comes from a human donor with an autoimmune cytopenia or autoimmune hepatitis (not recorded which). Each CDR3 is given with its conserved first and last residue. The order of the fields is V gene, J gene, clone size, CDR3 protein. Expanded clones get a size class; other rows say once, few or many, or leave the size out.

>TRBV5-1|TRBJ2-7|medium-sized
CASSSTSSGYEQYF
>TRBV29-1|TRBJ1-1|medium-sized
CSVEVVTTNTEAFF
>TRBV7-3|TRBJ2-5|medium-sized
CASSLGLAEGETQYF
>TRBV12-3/TRBV12-4|TRBJ2-3|.
CASSRGGPQDTQYF
>TRBV7-2|TRBJ2-1|medium-sized
CASSFTGTSLYNEQFF
>TRBV12-3/TRBV12-4|TRBJ1-4|.
CASSDTDRDPYSSLFF
>TRBV20-1|TRBJ1-5|.
CSANGGLGNQPQHF
>TRBV6-5|TRBJ2-1|large
CASSRDRGVSEQFF
>TRBV30|TRBJ1-5|medium-sized
CAWSGGGNQPQHF
>TRBV7-2|TRBJ2-5|large
CASSLANEETQYF
>TRBV7-2|TRBJ2-3|large
CASSRLAGANTQYF
>TRBV6-4|TRBJ2-3|medium-sized
CASSEGRSTDTQYF
>TRBV7-2|TRBJ1-2|medium-sized
CASSLEGTGIYGYTF
>TRBV29-1|TRBJ2-2|large
CSVTGQGLNTGELFF
>TRBV30|TRBJ2-1|large
CAWSGPPPTSSSYNEQFF
>TRBV6-5|TRBJ2-6|medium-sized
CASRRASGANVLTF
>TRBV24-1|TRBJ2-2|.
CATSDPPTRQVSGELFF
>TRBV2|TRBJ2-1|.
CASKVDNEQFF
>TRBV7-2|TRBJ2-7|medium-sized
CASSPINSYEQYF
>TRBV13|TRBJ2-3|large
CASTTPPDRITDTQYF
>TRBV19|TRBJ2-1|medium-sized
CASSMVGEGHNEQFF
>TRBV10-3|TRBJ1-6|medium-sized
CAISESTEFNSPLHF
>TRBV19|TRBJ2-1|large
CASSHPREGRYEQFF
>TRBV20-1|TRBJ1-2|medium-sized
CSADRQAGYLGYTF
>TRBV20-1|TRBJ1-1|medium-sized
CSATDDRYTEAFF
>TRBV6-6|TRBJ2-7|.
CASRPVGRGARSYEQYF
>TRBV19|TRBJ2-3|large
CASNGGITDTQYF
>TRBV20-1|TRBJ2-7|.
CSARDGARSYEQYF
>TRBV15|TRBJ2-2|medium-sized
CATSLSNTGELFF
>TRBV6-5|TRBJ1-6|medium-sized
CASSYGGRRDNSPLHF
>TRBV20-1|TRBJ2-7|.
CSARDLLAGIREQYF
>TRBV6-2/TRBV6-3|TRBJ2-7|large
CASSTQGYEQYF
>TRBV19|TRBJ2-1|large
CASGSGTGNEQFF
>TRBV4-3|TRBJ2-2|medium-sized
CASSQGLLAGSGELFF
>TRBV30|TRBJ2-7|.
CAWTKRASYEQYF
>TRBV18|TRBJ1-1|medium-sized
CASSPVSGGGTEAFF
>TRBV20-1|TRBJ1-2|.
CSARDKDYLYGYTF
>TRBV29-1|TRBJ2-7|large
CSGVIRADSYEQYF
>TRBV12-3/TRBV12-4|TRBJ1-6|medium-sized
CASSTEGTRMSPLHF
>TRBV20-1|TRBJ1-2|medium-sized
CSAGQAGRGNYGYTF
>TRBV18|TRBJ1-3|medium-sized
CASSPLQGSGNTIYF
>TRBV5-4|TRBJ1-1|medium-sized
CASGDVGDTEAFF
>TRBV7-2|TRBJ2-2|.
CASSSRDRVGGLRYGELFF
>TRBV28|TRBJ2-5|.
CASRKGGGKTQYF
>TRBV30|TRBJ2-1|large
CAWSVLQGNEQFF
>TRBV20-1|TRBJ1-3|.
CSARDRFSGNTIYF
>TRBV20-1|TRBJ2-5|.
CSASAVAGGEETQYF
>TRBV4-3|TRBJ2-3|medium-sized
CASSQRGGGPDTQYF
>TRBV6-5|TRBJ2-3|.
CASSWDSSTDTQYF
>TRBV19|TRBJ2-1|medium-sized
CASSIVSGVHNEQFF
>TRBV18|TRBJ1-1|medium-sized
CASSLDAQGSLMNTEAFF
>TRBV18|TRBJ1-5|medium-sized
CASSLSPPGIGSNQPQHF
>TRBV10-3|TRBJ1-4|medium-sized
CAISEPKQGLQGKLFF
>TRBV28|TRBJ1-4|.
CASSWGWGDNNEKLFF
>TRBV6-2/TRBV6-3|TRBJ1-2|medium-sized
CASSYGQGIYGYTF
>TRBV12-3/TRBV12-4|TRBJ1-6|large
CASSLGGGSVSPLHF
>TRBV29-1|TRBJ2-3|.
CSVEDPVKRGTDTQYF